These T cell receptor beta chains were read from a single sample in a study of blood T cells in healthy people across ages. Each CDR3 protein gets one entry after TCRdb re-called the 5' RACE reads with MiXCR. The table lists about 970,000 distinct CDR3 sequences, about 53% of them singletons. Input material: blood. The receptors were sampled from a woman aged 55-69 years in good health. CDR3s include the opening cysteine and the closing phenylalanine or tryptophan. D genes are given only for firm matches. Clone size is given for some rows only: seen once, a few or many times, or a class if the clone is expanded.

d_gene: -
abundance: -
v_gene: TRBV2
j_gene: TRBJ1-6
CDR3nt: TGTGCCAGCAGTGCCATCCAGGGTGGTCCGTCACCCCTCCACTTT
CDR3aa: CASSAIQGGPSPLHF

d_gene: -
abundance: -
v_gene: TRBV18
j_gene: TRBJ1-5
CDR3nt: TGTGCCAGCTCAACGCGGGGGAACAATCAGCCCCAGCATTTT
CDR3aa: CASSTRGNNQPQHF

d_gene: TRBD2
abundance: once
v_gene: TRBV20-1
j_gene: TRBJ2-7
CDR3nt: TGCAGTGCTAGAGGAACATCTACAGCGGGAGGGAGCCAATCCTACGAGCAGTACTTC
CDR3aa: CSARGTSTAGGSQSYEQYF

d_gene: TRBD1
abundance: few
v_gene: TRBV20-1
j_gene: TRBJ2-7
CDR3nt: TGCAGTGCTGTGAACTCAGACAGGGGACCCTCCTACGAGCAGTACTTC
CDR3aa: CSAVNSDRGPSYEQYF

d_gene: -
abundance: -
v_gene: TRBV12-3/TRBV12-4
j_gene: TRBJ2-4
CDR3nt: TGTGCCAGCAGTCCCGAAGCCCGGGGGACCAAAAACATTCAGTACTTC
CDR3aa: CASSPEARGTKNIQYF

d_gene: TRBD2
abundance: few
v_gene: TRBV7-2
j_gene: TRBJ2-5
CDR3nt: TGTGCCAGCAGCCTGTGGCGGGAGCAGACCGAGACCCAGTACTTC
CDR3aa: CASSLWREQTETQYF

d_gene: -
abundance: -
v_gene: TRBV6-1
j_gene: TRBJ1-2
CDR3nt: TGTGCCAGCATGGGTCAGGGGAACTATGGCTACACCTTC
CDR3aa: CASMGQGNYGYTF

d_gene: -
abundance: -
v_gene: TRBV2
j_gene: TRBJ1-6
CDR3nt: TGTGCCGGCAGCCAGGGGCCCTCACCCCCCCACTTT
CDR3aa: CAGSQGPSPPHF

d_gene: -
abundance: -
v_gene: TRBV7-9
j_gene: TRBJ2-7
CDR3nt: TGTGCCAGCAGCCCTCGGGAAAGACGGGGCGAGCAGTACTTC
CDR3aa: CASSPRERRGEQYF

d_gene: -
abundance: few
v_gene: TRBV20-1
j_gene: TRBJ2-3
CDR3nt: TGCAGTGTGGCGCCGAGGGTAACAGATACGCAGTATTTT
CDR3aa: CSVAPRVTDTQYF

d_gene: -
abundance: -
v_gene: TRBV20-1
j_gene: TRBJ2-1
CDR3nt: TGCAGTGCGAAAACGTTTGGGAGCTCCTACAATGAGCAGTTCTTC
CDR3aa: CSAKTFGSSYNEQFF

d_gene: -
abundance: -
v_gene: TRBV7-2
j_gene: TRBJ2-5
CDR3nt: TGTGCCAGCAGCGTAGTAGAAAGGCAAGAGACCCAGTACTTC
CDR3aa: CASSVVERQETQYF

d_gene: -
abundance: -
v_gene: TRBV20-1
j_gene: TRBJ2-4
CDR3nt: TGCAGTGCCACCGACTGGGGGGATCTAGCCAAAAACATTCAGTACTTC
CDR3aa: CSATDWGDLAKNIQYF

d_gene: TRBD1
abundance: -
v_gene: TRBV7-3
j_gene: TRBJ2-1
CDR3nt: TGTGCCAGCAGCCCCTCGACAGGGCGAGCGCTTTACAATGAGCAGTTCTTC
CDR3aa: CASSPSTGRALYNEQFF

d_gene: -
abundance: -
v_gene: TRBV3-1
j_gene: TRBJ2-3
CDR3nt: TGTGCCAGCAGCCAAGATTTGATGGGTAACACAGATACGCAGTATTTT
CDR3aa: CASSQDLMGNTDTQYF

d_gene: TRBD1
abundance: -
v_gene: TRBV6-2/TRBV6-3
j_gene: TRBJ2-2
CDR3nt: TGTGCCAGCATAGAGGGACAGGGGCACACCGGGGAGCTGTTTTTT
CDR3aa: CASIEGQGHTGELFF

d_gene: TRBD1
abundance: -
v_gene: TRBV29-1
j_gene: TRBJ2-5
CDR3nt: TGCAGCGTTGAAGGAACAGGGGCTTCCCAAGAGGCCCAGTACTTC
CDR3aa: CSVEGTGASQEAQYF

d_gene: -
abundance: once
v_gene: TRBV19
j_gene: TRBJ1-1
CDR3nt: TGTGCCAGTAGTATAGGGCCCACTTCGATGGCAGCTTTCTTT
CDR3aa: CASSIGPTSMAAFF

d_gene: TRBD1
abundance: -
v_gene: TRBV7-2
j_gene: TRBJ2-7
CDR3nt: TGTGCCAGCGGCAATACAGGGGTCTCCTACGAGCAGTACTTC
CDR3aa: CASGNTGVSYEQYF

d_gene: -
abundance: -
v_gene: TRBV13
j_gene: TRBJ1-2
CDR3nt: TGTGCCGGCAGTAATGGACCGATCCCCTATGGCTACACCTTC
CDR3aa: CAGSNGPIPYGYTF

d_gene: -
abundance: -
v_gene: TRBV6-1
j_gene: TRBJ1-1
CDR3nt: TGTGCCAGCAGTGAACAGGTCCACGGGAACACTGAAGCTTTCTTT
CDR3aa: CASSEQVHGNTEAFF

d_gene: -
abundance: -
v_gene: TRBV5-1
j_gene: TRBJ2-1
CDR3nt: TGCGCCAGCAGCTCAAAAACAAGCTCCTACAATGAGCAGTTCTTC
CDR3aa: CASSSKTSSYNEQFF